One sample yielded the 23 T cell receptor beta chains listed below, sequenced in a study of blood T cell repertoires in COVID-19. Measured with immunoSEQ multiplex PCR; TCRdb has only the in-frame clones, and not every one. The profile shows some 260,000 clones, around nine tenths of them singletons. Source material: peripheral blood. These receptors were obtained from a woman in her 40s who had recovered from COVID-19.

This clone came up a few times. The rearrangement uses TRBV7-8 and TRBJ1-2, with D maybe TRBD1 (6 bases). The CDR3 runs 17 residues. Trimming cost V 0 bases and J 0 bases, with 14 bases left between them. Germline lookup yields CDR1 SGHVS and CDR2 FQNEAQ. The DNA of the CDR3 is TGTGCCAGCAGCTTAGCACAGGGTTCCCTAGCTAACTATGGCTACACCTTC. It codes for CASSLAQGSLANYGYTF.

V is TRBV7-8 and J is TRBJ2-7; 9 bases line up with TRBD1. The junction had 5 bases not matched to a gene; V was cut back by 5 bases and J by 6 bases. The length of the CDR3 is 13 residues. Germline V lookup: CDR1 SGHVS, CDR2 FQNEAQ. The CDR3 loop reads CASSLGQGLEQYF. CDR3 DNA: TGTGCCAGCAGCCTCGGACAGGGGCTCGAGCAGTACTTC.

V is TRBV5-5 and J is TRBJ1-3; 7 nucleotides align to TRBD1. After removal of 4 bases from V and 0 bases from J, the junction contained 10 bases not matched to a gene. CDR3 size: 17 residues. Germline V gene lookup returns CDR1 SGHKS and CDR2 YYEKEE (reference sequence). The CDR3 nucleotides are TGTGCCAGCAGCCCAGGACGACAGGGTCTCTCTGGAAACACCATATATTTT. It yields the protein CASSPGRQGLSGNTIYF.

The genes are TRBV24-1 and TRBJ2-1; possibly TRBD2 for D (7 bases). The CDR3 length is 16 residues. Germline loops: CDR1 KGHDR, CDR2 SFDVKD. Trimming cost V 6 bases and J 0 bases, with 14 bases left between them. Here the CDR3 reads CATSMSGTSSYNEQFF. The CDR3 region has the DNA TGTGCCACCAGTATGAGCGGGACAAGCTCCTACAATGAGCAGTTCTTC.

This sequence joins TRBV6-2 or TRBV6-3 and TRBJ2-7; 7 bases map to TRBD2. Germline V gene lookup returns CDR1 MNHEY and CDR2 SVGEGT. Losses at the gene ends were 2 bases for V and 1 base for J; bases not matched to a gene: 11. The CDR3 extends over 17 amino acids. The CDR3 sequence is CASSYGTKRLLSYEQYF. In DNA, the CDR3 is TGTGCCAGCAGTTACGGGACTAAAAGACTACTATCCTACGAGCAGTACTTC.

The J gene is TRBJ1-4, the V gene TRBV24-1; the match to TRBD1 covers 8 bases. V trimming: 4 bases; J trimming: 0 bases; junction bases outside the gene matches: 6. This CDR3 spans 17 amino acids. Germline V lookup: CDR1 KGHDR, CDR2 SFDVKD. Here the CDR3 DNA reads TGTGCCACCAGTGAGGGTGGACAGGGCCCAACTAATGAAAAACTGTTTTTT. It is translated as CATSEGGQGPTNEKLFF.

The chain combines TRBV3-1 (or the pseudogene TRBV3-2) with TRBJ1-4; TRBD1 might be the D (5 bases). The V gene's germline CDR1 is LGHDT and CDR2 YNNKEL (reference sequence). The CDR3 is made up of 15 amino acids. V was trimmed by 4 bases and J by 3 bases, leaving 12 bases between them. The CDR3 sequence is CASSRWGVSNEKLFF. The CDR3 DNA is TGTGCCAGCAGCCGGTGGGGGGTGTCTAATGAAAAACTGTTTTTT.

The chain carries TRBV18 and TRBJ2-3, with D possibly matching TRBD1 (6 bases). This CDR3 is built from 17 residues. Trimming pared 3 bases from V and 1 base from J, leaving 17 bases between. Germline V gene sequence: CDR1 KGHSH, CDR2 LQKENI. The CDR3 coding sequence is TGTGCCAGCTCACCCTGGGGTACAGGGTCGGGCACAGATACGCAGTATTTT. It yields the protein CASSPWGTGSGTDTQYF. Drawing the rest from reference TRBV18 and TRBJ2-3, the complete variable domain is NAGVMQNPRHLVRRRGQEARLRCSPMKGHSHVYWYRQLPEEGLKFMVYLQKENIIDESGMPKERFSAEFPKEGPSILRIQQVVRGDSAAYFCASSPWGTGSGTDTQYFGPGTRLTVL.

This clone showed up just a few times. The chain couples TRBV29-1 to TRBJ2-3, with D possibly matching TRBD1 (5 bases). CDR3 length equals 12 residues. Germline V gene sequence: CDR1 SQVTM, CDR2 ANQGSEA. V was cut by 4 bases and J by 0 bases, with 5 bases left in between. The CDR3 protein is CSVGQSTDTQYF. The CDR3 nucleotides are TGCAGCGTTGGACAGAGCACAGATACGCAGTATTTT.

V is TRBV20-1 and J is TRBJ1-5, with D perhaps matching TRBD1 (6 bases). The CDR3 consists of 14 residues. V dropped 3 bases and J dropped 6 bases, with 15 bases sitting between them. The germline gives CDR1 DFQATT, CDR2 SNEGSKA (reference sequence). CDR3 sequence: CSASVRGEGQPQHF. The CDR3 DNA follows: TGCAGTGCTAGTGTCAGGGGCGAAGGTCAGCCCCAGCATTTT.

The CDR3 DNA follows: TGTGCCAGCAGTTCCTCCCAAGGACAGGGGAACACTGAAGCTTTCTTT. This codes for CASSSSQGQGNTEAFF. V gene TRBV6-6 combines with J gene TRBJ1-1; 8 positions match TRBD1. V was pared by 4 bases and J by 1 base, with 8 bases of the junction left unmatched. The CDR3 spans 16 residues. The germline V gene has CDR1 MNHNY and CDR2 SVGAGI (reference sequence).

The CDR3 region has the DNA TGTGCCAGCAGCTTGGGGGGGGGTAATCAGCCCCAGCATTTT. Translation gives CASSLGGGNQPQHF. The V and J genes are TRBV5-6 and TRBJ1-5; perhaps TRBD1 as D (5 bases). V shed 0 bases and J shed 4 bases, with 8 bases lying between them. There are 14 residues in the CDR3. CDR1 SGHDT and CDR2 YYEEEE come from the germline V gene.

The sample holds one count of this clone. This chain uses TRBV5-4 with TRBJ2-1, with 12 bases lining up with TRBD2. J gave up 8 bases and V 1 base, and 16 bases lay outside the gene matches. CDR3 length: 19 amino acids. CDR1 and CDR2 (germline): SGHNT, YYREEE (reference sequence). The CDR3 nucleotides are TGTGCCAGCAGCTTGTGGCTAGCGGGAGGGCCGGGTAGGCCCGATGAGCAGTTCTTC. Protein sequence: CASSLWLAGGPGRPDEQFF.

V is TRBV7-2 and J is TRBJ1-3; D perhaps matches TRBD1 (5 bases). Trimming removed 1 base at V and 11 bases at J, with 12 bases between. This CDR3 has 13 amino acids. CDR1 is SGHTA, CDR2 FQGNSA, per germline. Here the CDR3 DNA reads TGTGCCAGCAGCTTAGGTCCACAGGCGGCCATATATTTT. Its protein product is CASSLGPQAAIYF.

This chain links TRBV12-5 with TRBJ2-1; 12 bases agree with TRBD1. V lost 6 bases, J lost 7 bases, and 7 bases stayed unmatched. The germline CDR1 and CDR2 sequences are LGHNT and FRNRAP. The CDR3 is made up of 15 amino acids. CDR3 loop: CASGTGTGGFNEQFF. In DNA, the CDR3 is TGTGCTAGTGGCACCGGGACAGGGGGCTTTAATGAGCAGTTCTTC.

J is TRBJ2-5 and V is TRBV5-6; a weak D match, TRBD2 (6 bases). Germline CDR1 is SGHDT and CDR2 is YYEEEE. This CDR3 has 15 amino acids. Between the trimmed V and J ends, which lost 4 bases and 0 bases, there was a span of 13 bases. The CDR3 protein is CASSLPGTHQETQYF. The CDR3 DNA reads as TGTGCCAGCAGCCTGCCGGGGACTCACCAAGAGACCCAGTACTTC.

This chain uses TRBV4-3 with TRBJ2-7, with 9 bases matching TRBD1. V dropped 0 bases and J dropped 2; count of bases not matched to a gene: 5. The CDR3 has 16 amino acids. From germline, CDR1 is LGHNA and CDR2 YSLEER. CDR3 loop: CASSQEDRGGTYEQYF. Written as DNA, the CDR3 is TGCGCCAGCAGCCAAGAAGACAGGGGGGGGACCTACGAGCAGTACTTC.

CDR3 protein: CASSLRQNIQYF. The DNA of the CDR3 is TGTGCCAGCAGCCTTCGACAGAACATTCAGTACTTC. V is TRBV5-6 and J is TRBJ2-4, with D possibly TRBD1 on 5 matching bases. The CDR3 loop spans 12 amino acids. The V end lost 4 bases, the J end lost 7 bases, and 9 bases lay between the germline ends. Looked up from germline, CDR1 is SGHDT and CDR2 is YYEEEE. The entire variable domain, with the rest obtained from reference TRBV5-6 and TRBJ2-4, is as follows: DAGVTQSPTHLIKTRGQQVTLRCSPKSGHDTVSWYQQALGQGPQFIFQYYEEEERQRGNFPDRFSGHQFPNYSSELNVNALLLGDSALYLCASSLRQNIQYFGAGTRLSVL.

V gene TRBV4-3 combines with J gene TRBJ1-2, with 8 bases matching TRBD1. The CDR3 is 15 amino acids. The germline CDR1 and CDR2 sequences are LGHNA and YSLEER. V lost 1 base, J lost 3 bases, and 4 bases stayed unmatched. The CDR3 loop reads CASSQVGTGHYGYTF. The CDR3 DNA follows: TGCGCCAGCAGCCAAGTGGGGACAGGCCACTATGGCTACACCTTC.

The CDR3 sequence is CASSKLDRTNSPLHF. Here the CDR3 DNA reads TGTGCCAGTAGTAAACTGGACAGGACCAATTCACCCCTCCACTTT. This chain joins TRBV19 and TRBJ1-6; 7 positions match TRBD1. The CDR3 covers 15 residues. Looked up from germline, CDR1 is LNHDA and CDR2 is SQIVND (reference sequence). Trimming at V came to 4 bases and at J to 7 bases, leaving 7 bases not matched to a gene.

The genes are TRBV9 and TRBJ2-1; TRBD2 might be the D (6 bases). This CDR3 region has 15 residues. CDR1 and CDR2 (germline): SGDLS, YYNGEE. V dropped 0 bases and J dropped 8 bases, with 15 bases sitting between them. The CDR3 nucleotides read TGTGCCAGCAGCGTAGTCCCGGCGGGGCGCGATGAGCAGTTCTTC. Its protein product is CASSVVPAGRDEQFF.

The CDR3 reads CASSDGSSGNTIYF. The CDR3 DNA follows: TGTGCCAGCAGTGACGGTAGCTCTGGAAACACCATATATTTT. J is TRBJ1-3 and V is TRBV2, with D uncertain. The CDR3 runs 14 residues. The germline V gene has CDR1 SNHLY and CDR2 FYNNEI. Trimming took 3 bases from V and 0 from J, leaving 6 bases between them. The full variable domain, in which reference TRBV2 and TRBJ1-3 provide the parts outside the CDR3, is EPEVTQTPSHQVTQMGQEVILRCVPISNHLYFYWYRQILGQKVEFLVSFYNNEISEKSEIFDDQFSVERPDGSNFTLKIRSTKLEDSAMYFCASSDGSSGNTIYFGEGSWLTVV.

This clone was seen more than once but under ten times. The V and J genes are TRBV28 and TRBJ2-6; 7 positions agree with TRBD1. Germline CDR1 reads MDHEN; CDR2 reads SYDVKM. This CDR3 has 16 residues. Trimming cost V 4 bases and J 0 bases; bases outside gene matches: 3. The CDR3 loop is CASSSYRGSGANVLTF. For the CDR3, the DNA is TGTGCCAGCAGTTCCTACAGGGGCTCTGGGGCCAACGTCCTGACTTTC.